This entry concerns a single TCR beta chain. What it binds is unknown. Trimming removed 8 bases from V and 3 bases from J, with 17 bases in between. This CDR3 spans 14 amino acids. Germline loops: CDR1 SNHLY, CDR2 FYNNEI. Measured with immunoSEQ multiplex PCR; TCRdb has only the in-frame clones, and not every one. The sample includes under 110,000 clones, around nine tenths of them seen just once. These data originate in a study of T cell responses to AZD1222 COVID-19 vaccine. At the level of the study: Second-dose groups at about 4 or about 12 weeks were pooled.

The study, taken as a whole, reports: Just a handful of AZD1222 recipients tested seropositive at baseline. When two AZD1222 doses had been given, Spike-specific TCR breadth and depth rose.

The chain joins TRBV2 to TRBJ2-7, with D maybe TRBD2 (6 bases). The origin of this receptor is an adult in good health. Sequencing was performed on peripheral blood, taken on day 0 of AZD1222 vaccination. The CDR3 here is CASLLGTPSYEQYF. DNA for the CDR3: TGTGCCAGCCTACTGGGGACTCCCAGCTACGAGCAGTACTTC.